This record concerns one T cell receptor beta chain sequence. The antigen it binds to is not known. Base-call qualities are not available, and no considerably larger clone is one nucleotide away. The time point label on this specimen signifies: baseline before first vaccination. Vaccinee samples were obtained from the UK trials COV001 and COV002, which included a single-blind randomized controlled phase 2/3 trial of AZD1222 (ChAdOx1 nCoV-19) in healthy adults. For TCRbeta chain sequencing, PBMC samples from trial participants were taken at day 0 and at day 28 after the second dose. The entry originates in a study of T cell responses to AZD1222 COVID-19 vaccine (dated by TCRdb to the early 2020s). Turning to the overall study: AZD1222 recipients with second doses at about 4 weeks or about 12 weeks were pooled, because spike-specific TCR depth and breadth did not differ between schedules. TCR sequencing covered about 230 trial participants: 200 to 210 given two doses of AZD1222 and 26 given two doses of MenACWY control vaccine. Trial participants were enrolled by age into subgroups of 18-55, 56-69 and 70-plus years, and roughly 160, 29 and 62 TCR-sequenced participants, respectively, were included in these subgroups.

V is clipped by 2 bases and J by 7 bases, and the sequence between their germline boundaries is 9 bases long. CDR1 KGHSH and CDR2 LQKENI are derived from the germline V gene. From the cysteine through the phenylalanine, the CDR3 covers 13 amino acids. The CDR3 DNA has 39 bases and is translated from base 1. The CDR3 regions of human TCRbeta chains were subjected to immunosequencing. The study's own analysis went as follows. Repertoire TCRs were matched against a reference library of SARS-CoV-2-specific TCRs generated with the MIRA antigen-specificity platform. Breadth was defined as the fraction of unique TCRs that were SARS-CoV-2-associated. Depth was defined as the fraction of total T cells that were SARS-CoV-2-associated. Using the MIRA data, each spike-specific TCR was assigned both to the spike region to which the TCR was reactive and to a CD4 or CD8 class. Log10-transformed breadth and depth values were compared by one-way ANOVA with Sidak's multiple comparisons tests. TCRdb re-hosts the immuneACCESS table, in-frame sequences only. Its copies lack some clones; in the studies checked, an unresolved V gene accounts for under half of them, and the cause for the rest is not known. The V and J calls and clone size were taken over from that table, and D and trimming were inferred from the DNA. A total of 57,000 or so clones appear in this sample, around three quarters of them only once. Clones ranked in the top ten supply more than 12% of the sample.

Findings and caveats that apply to the study as a whole: Spike-specific TCR breadth and depth rose significantly after two AZD1222 doses compared with day 0 and with MenACWY recipients. The vaccine-associated CD4 TCRs covered the entire spike protein, and the dominant responses fell in regions 160-218 and 743-854. Reportedly, almost half of the unique spike-specific TCRs recognized epitopes lying outside the regions that are mutated in the B.1.351 and B.1.1.7 variants. Participants were mostly white British and included more females than males, and it was suggested by the authors that clonal diversity may have been underestimated. No day 14 peak-response samples were available, so repertoires were characterized only after the peak T cell response. The 56-69-year group was small, and its depth increase did not reach significance, likely because of low power. Conclusions about previously exposed vaccinees are limited, since just a handful of AZD1222 recipients were seropositive for SARS-CoV-2 at baseline.

This sequence originates from an adult in good health. The specimen was peripheral blood, collected on day 0 of AZD1222 vaccination. This chain joins TRBV18 to TRBJ1-5; a confident D gene designation cannot be given. This receptor carries the CDR3 CASSPVSSQPQHF. The DNA sequence follows: TGTGCCAGCTCACCAGTGAGTTCCCAGCCCCAGCATTTT. With the rest looked up from the reference TRBV18 and TRBJ1-5 genes rather than sequenced, the full variable domain is NAGVMQNPRHLVRRRGQEARLRCSPMKGHSHVYWYRQLPEEGLKFMVYLQKENIIDESGMPKERFSAEFPKEGPSILRIQQVVRGDSAAYFCASSPVSSQPQHFGDGTRLSIL.